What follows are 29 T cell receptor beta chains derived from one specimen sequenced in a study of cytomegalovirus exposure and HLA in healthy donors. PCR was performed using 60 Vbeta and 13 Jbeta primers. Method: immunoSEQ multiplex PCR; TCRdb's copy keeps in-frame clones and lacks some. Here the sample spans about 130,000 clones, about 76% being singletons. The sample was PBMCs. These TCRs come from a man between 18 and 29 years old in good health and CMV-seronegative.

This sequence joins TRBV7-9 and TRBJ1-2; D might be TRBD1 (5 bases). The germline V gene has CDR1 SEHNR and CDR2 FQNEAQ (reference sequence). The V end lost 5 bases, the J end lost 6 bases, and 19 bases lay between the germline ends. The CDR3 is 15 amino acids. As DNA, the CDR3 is TGTGCCAGCAGCCTTCGACGGAGCCCGGGGGATGGCTACACCTTC. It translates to CASSLRRSPGDGYTF.

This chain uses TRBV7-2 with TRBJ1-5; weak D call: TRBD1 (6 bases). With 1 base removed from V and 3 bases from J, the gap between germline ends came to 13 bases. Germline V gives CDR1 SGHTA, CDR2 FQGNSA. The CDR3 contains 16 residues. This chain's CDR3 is CASSLGFRGLNQPQHF. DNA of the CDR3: TGTGCCAGCAGCTTAGGTTTCAGGGGCCTCAATCAGCCCCAGCATTTT.

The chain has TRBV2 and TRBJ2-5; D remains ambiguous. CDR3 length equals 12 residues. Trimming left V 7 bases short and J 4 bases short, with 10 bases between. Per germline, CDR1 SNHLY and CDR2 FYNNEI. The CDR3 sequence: CASTPVAETQYF. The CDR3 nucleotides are TGTGCCAGCACCCCAGTAGCAGAGACCCAGTACTTC.

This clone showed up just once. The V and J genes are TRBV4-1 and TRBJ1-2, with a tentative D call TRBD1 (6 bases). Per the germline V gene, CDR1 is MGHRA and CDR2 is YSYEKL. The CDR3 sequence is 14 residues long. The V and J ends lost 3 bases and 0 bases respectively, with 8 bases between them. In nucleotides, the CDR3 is TGCGCCAGCAGCCAGGGACAAGCTAACTATGGCTACACCTTC. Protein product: CASSQGQANYGYTF.

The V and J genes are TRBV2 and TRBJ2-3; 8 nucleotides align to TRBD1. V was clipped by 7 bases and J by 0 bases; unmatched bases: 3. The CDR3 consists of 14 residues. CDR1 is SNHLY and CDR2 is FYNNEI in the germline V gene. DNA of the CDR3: TGTGCCAGCACGTGGGACAGGAGCACAGATACGCAGTATTTT. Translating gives CASTWDRSTDTQYF.

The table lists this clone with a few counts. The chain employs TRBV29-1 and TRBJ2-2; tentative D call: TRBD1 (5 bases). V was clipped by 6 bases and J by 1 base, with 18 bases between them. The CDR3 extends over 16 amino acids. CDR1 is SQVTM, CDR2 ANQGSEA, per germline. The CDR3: CSVDASPGQNTGELFF. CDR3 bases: TGCAGCGTAGACGCGAGCCCCGGACAGAACACCGGGGAGCTGTTTTTT.

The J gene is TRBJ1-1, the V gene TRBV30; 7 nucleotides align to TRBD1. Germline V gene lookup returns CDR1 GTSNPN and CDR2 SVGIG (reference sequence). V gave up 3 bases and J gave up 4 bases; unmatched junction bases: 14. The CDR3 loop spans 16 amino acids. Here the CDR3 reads CAWSPGAGYRGTEAFF. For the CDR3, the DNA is TGTGCCTGGAGCCCTGGGGCAGGGTACAGGGGCACTGAAGCTTTCTTT. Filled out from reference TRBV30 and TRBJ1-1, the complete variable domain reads SQTIHQWPATLVQPVGSPLSLECTVEGTSNPNLYWYRQAAGRGLQLLFYSVGIGQISSEVPQNLSASRPQDRQFILSSKKLLLSDSGFYLCAWSPGAGYRGTEAFFGQGTRLTVV.

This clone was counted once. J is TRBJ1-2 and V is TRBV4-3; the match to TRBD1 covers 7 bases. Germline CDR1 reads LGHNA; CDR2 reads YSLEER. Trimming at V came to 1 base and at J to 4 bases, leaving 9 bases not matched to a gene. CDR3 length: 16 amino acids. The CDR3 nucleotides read TGCGCCAGCAGCCAAGTCCGGGACAGCGGCTTCTATGGCTACACCTTC. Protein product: CASSQVRDSGFYGYTF.

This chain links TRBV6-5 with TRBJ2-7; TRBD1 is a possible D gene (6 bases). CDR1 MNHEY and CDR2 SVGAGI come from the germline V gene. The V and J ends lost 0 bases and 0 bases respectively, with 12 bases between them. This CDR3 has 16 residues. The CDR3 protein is CASSYSSDSYSYEQYF. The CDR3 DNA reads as TGTGCCAGCAGTTACTCGTCGGACAGCTACTCCTACGAGCAGTACTTC.

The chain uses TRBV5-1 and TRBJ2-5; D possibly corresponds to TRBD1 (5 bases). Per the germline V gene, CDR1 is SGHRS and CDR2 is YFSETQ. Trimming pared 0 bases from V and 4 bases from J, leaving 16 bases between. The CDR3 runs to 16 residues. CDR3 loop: CASSLDSGLSGETQYF. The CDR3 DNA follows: TGCGCCAGCAGCTTGGATTCAGGGTTGTCTGGAGAGACCCAGTACTTC.

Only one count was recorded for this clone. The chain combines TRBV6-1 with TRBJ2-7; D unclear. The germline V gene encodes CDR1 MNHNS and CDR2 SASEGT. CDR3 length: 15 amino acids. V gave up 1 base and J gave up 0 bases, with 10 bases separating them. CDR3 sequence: CASSEVQVSSYEQYF. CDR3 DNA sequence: TGTGCCAGCAGTGAAGTCCAGGTGAGCTCCTACGAGCAGTACTTC.

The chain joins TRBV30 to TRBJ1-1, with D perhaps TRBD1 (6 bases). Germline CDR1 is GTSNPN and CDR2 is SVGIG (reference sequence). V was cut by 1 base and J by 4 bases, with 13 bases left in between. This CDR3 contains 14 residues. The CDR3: CAWSGGRRSTEAFF. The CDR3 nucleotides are TGTGCCTGGAGTGGGGGGCGGAGGTCCACTGAAGCTTTCTTT.

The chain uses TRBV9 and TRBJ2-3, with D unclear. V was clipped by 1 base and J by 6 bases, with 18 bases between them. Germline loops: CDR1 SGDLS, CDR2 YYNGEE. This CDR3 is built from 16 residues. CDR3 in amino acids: CASSVRTRQPLDTQYF. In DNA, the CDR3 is TGTGCCAGCAGCGTACGAACACGTCAACCATTGGATACGCAGTATTTT.

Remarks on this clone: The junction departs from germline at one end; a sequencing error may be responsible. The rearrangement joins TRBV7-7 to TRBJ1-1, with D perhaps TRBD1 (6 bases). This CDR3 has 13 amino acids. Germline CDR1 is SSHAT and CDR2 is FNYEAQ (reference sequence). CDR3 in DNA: TGTGCTAGCAGCCAAGTAACAGGGTCTGAAGCTTTCTTT. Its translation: CASSQVTGSEAFF.

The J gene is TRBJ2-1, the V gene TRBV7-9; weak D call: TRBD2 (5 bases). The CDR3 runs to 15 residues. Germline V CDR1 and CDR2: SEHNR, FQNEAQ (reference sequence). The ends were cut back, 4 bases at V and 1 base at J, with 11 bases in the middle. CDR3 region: CASSYSETSYNEQFF. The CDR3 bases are TGTGCCAGCAGCTATAGCGAGACATCCTACAATGAGCAGTTCTTC.

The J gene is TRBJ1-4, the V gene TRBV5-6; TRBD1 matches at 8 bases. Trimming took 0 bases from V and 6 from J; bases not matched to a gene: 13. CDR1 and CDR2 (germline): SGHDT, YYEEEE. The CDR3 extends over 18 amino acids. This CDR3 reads CASSLESVLAGGDEKLFF. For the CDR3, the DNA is TGTGCCAGCAGCTTGGAGTCTGTGCTGGCAGGGGGCGATGAAAAACTGTTTTTT.

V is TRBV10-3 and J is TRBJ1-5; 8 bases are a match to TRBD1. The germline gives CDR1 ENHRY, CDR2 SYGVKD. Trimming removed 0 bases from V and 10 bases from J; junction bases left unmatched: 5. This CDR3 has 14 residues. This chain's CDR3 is CAISESKDRGPQHF. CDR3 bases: TGTGCCATCAGTGAGTCGAAAGACAGGGGTCCCCAGCATTTT.

The CDR3 sequence is CASSFSDSGGYTF. As DNA, the CDR3 is TGTGCCAGCAGTTTTTCTGACAGTGGAGGCTACACCTTC. This chain joins TRBV27 and TRBJ1-2; a possible D gene is TRBD1 (5 bases). Germline loops: CDR1 MNHEY, CDR2 SMNVEV (reference sequence). This CDR3 comprises 13 residues. With 3 bases removed from V and 8 bases from J, the gap between germline ends came to 13 bases.

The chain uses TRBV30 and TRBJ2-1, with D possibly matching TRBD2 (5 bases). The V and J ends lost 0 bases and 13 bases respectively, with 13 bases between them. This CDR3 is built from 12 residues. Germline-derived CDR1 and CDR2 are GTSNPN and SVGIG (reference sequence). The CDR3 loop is CAWSVALASQFF. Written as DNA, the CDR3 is TGTGCCTGGAGTGTAGCCTTAGCGAGTCAGTTCTTC.

CDR3 residues: CASSYSAVPGEKLFF. The CDR3, as DNA: TGTGCCAGCAGTTACTCGGCAGTCCCGGGGGAAAAACTGTTTTTT. The chain links TRBV6-5 to TRBJ1-4; D gene ambiguous. The germline V and J ends were trimmed by 0 bases and 8 bases, with 13 bases remaining between them. This CDR3 contains 15 residues. Germline V gene data show CDR1 as MNHEY and CDR2 as SVGAGI.

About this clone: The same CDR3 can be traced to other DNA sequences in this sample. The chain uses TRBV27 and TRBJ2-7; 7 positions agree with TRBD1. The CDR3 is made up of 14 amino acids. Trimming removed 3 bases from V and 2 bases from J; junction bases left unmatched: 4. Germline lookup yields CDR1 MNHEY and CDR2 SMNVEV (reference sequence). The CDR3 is CASSFLDRAYEQYF. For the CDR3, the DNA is TGTGCCAGCAGTTTTTTAGACAGGGCCTACGAGCAGTACTTC.

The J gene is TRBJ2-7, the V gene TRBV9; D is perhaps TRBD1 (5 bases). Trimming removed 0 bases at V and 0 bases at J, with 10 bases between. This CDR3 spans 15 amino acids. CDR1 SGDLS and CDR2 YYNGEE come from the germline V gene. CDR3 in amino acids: CASSVGTLSSYEQYF. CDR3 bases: TGTGCCAGCAGCGTAGGGACATTGAGCTCCTACGAGCAGTACTTC.

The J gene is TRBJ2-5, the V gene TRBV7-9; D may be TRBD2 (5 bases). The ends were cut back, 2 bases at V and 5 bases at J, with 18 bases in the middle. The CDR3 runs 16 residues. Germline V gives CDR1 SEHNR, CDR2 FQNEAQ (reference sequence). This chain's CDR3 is CASSLTEGWLGETQYF. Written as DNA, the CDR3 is TGTGCCAGCAGCTTAACCGAGGGCTGGCTGGGGGAGACCCAGTACTTC.

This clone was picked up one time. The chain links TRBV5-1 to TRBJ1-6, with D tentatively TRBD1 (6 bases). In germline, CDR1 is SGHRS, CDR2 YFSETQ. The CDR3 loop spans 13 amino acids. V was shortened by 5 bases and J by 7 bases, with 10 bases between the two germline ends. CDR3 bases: TGCGCCAGCAGGTTAACAGGGAATTCACCCCTCCACTTT. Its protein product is CASRLTGNSPLHF.

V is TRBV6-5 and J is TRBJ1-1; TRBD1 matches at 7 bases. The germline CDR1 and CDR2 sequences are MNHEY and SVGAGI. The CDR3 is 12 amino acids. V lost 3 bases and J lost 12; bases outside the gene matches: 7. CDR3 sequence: CASSYPGGSTFF. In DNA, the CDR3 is TGTGCCAGCAGTTATCCAGGGGGGAGTACTTTCTTT.

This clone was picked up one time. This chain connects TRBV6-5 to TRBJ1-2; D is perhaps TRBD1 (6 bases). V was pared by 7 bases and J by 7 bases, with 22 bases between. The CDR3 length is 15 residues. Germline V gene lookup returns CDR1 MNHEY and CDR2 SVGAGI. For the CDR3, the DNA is TGTGCCAGCAAATCTACCACTGAACAGGGATCTGGCTACACCTTC. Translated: CASKSTTEQGSGYTF.

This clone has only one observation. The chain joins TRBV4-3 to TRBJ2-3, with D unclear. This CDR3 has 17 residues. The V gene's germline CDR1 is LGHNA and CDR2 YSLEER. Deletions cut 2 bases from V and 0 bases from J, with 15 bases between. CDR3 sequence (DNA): TGCGCCAGCAGCCAATTCGCCGGTGACTCTAGCACAGATACGCAGTATTTT. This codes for CASSQFAGDSSTDTQYF.

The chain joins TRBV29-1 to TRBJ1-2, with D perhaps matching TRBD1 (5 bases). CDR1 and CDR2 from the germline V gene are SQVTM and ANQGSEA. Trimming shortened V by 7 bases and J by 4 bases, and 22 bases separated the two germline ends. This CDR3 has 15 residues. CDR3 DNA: TGCAGCGCCCCCCACTCGCAGGGCACGGGCTATGGCTACACCTTC. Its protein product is CSAPHSQGTGYGYTF.

As DNA, the CDR3 is TGTGCCAGCAGGGGGACCGTCTTGCAGCGGGGGGGCGCCACCGGGGAGCTGTTTTTT. It yields the protein CASRGTVLQRGGATGELFF. The chain is built from TRBV11-2 and TRBJ2-2; TRBD2 matches 10 bases. Trimming took 6 bases from V and 4 from J; bases not matched to a gene: 17. The CDR3 spans 19 residues. From germline, CDR1 is SGHAT and CDR2 FQNNGV.